Listed below are T cell receptor beta chains from one sample, sequenced in a study of molecular identifiers for immune sequencing clone quantification. TCRdb fed the PCR reads into MiXCR, producing one record per CDR3 protein. The data show 37,000 or so distinct CDR3 sequences, nearly 25% seen once. Sequenced: naive CD8+ T cells from blood, with Jurkat cell RNA spiked in. The origin of the receptors is a human donor in good health. Some libraries in this study had Jurkat cell RNA spiked in. Each CDR3 is given with its conserved first and last residue.

j_gene | v_gene | CDR3aa
TRBJ1-1 | TRBV27 | CASSPWTGSTEAFF
TRBJ1-1 | TRBV18 | CASSLRDGTEAFF
TRBJ1-1 | TRBV4-3 | CASSQKAVVNTEAFF
TRBJ2-1 | TRBV27 | CASRNDRGHYNEQFF
TRBJ1-6 | TRBV27 | CASSPGPRGSSPLHF
TRBJ2-7 | TRBV29-1 | CSVEIAGTPSYEQYF
TRBJ2-7 | TRBV7-8 | CASSLGQVGFGFGSYEQYF
TRBJ2-3 | TRBV20-1 | CSAEASGQSTDTQYF
TRBJ2-1 | TRBV4-1 | CASSRGTSSSYNEQFF
TRBJ1-1 | TRBV6-5 | CASSITANTEAFF
TRBJ2-7 | TRBV27 | CASSLGREGSGSYEQYF
TRBJ2-3 | TRBV5-4 | CASSFYVSTDTQYF
TRBJ2-2 | TRBV7-9 | CASSLIQGFNTGELFF
TRBJ1-1 | TRBV13 | CASSFDTENTEAFF
TRBJ2-1 | TRBV29-1 | CSVPRGPLYNEQFF
TRBJ2-5 | TRBV7-7 | CASSLDGTQYF
TRBJ2-3 | TRBV29-1 | CSVDQGTDTQYF
TRBJ1-1 | TRBV5-4 | CASSFGTNTEAFF
TRBJ1-5 | TRBV4-1 | CASSQVGTGNQPQHF
TRBJ2-7 | TRBV5-1 | CASSFTDNYEQYF
TRBJ2-7 | TRBV28 | CASSPDREEYF
TRBJ2-3 | TRBV6-2/TRBV6-3 | CASSFGVGTDTQYF
TRBJ1-2 | TRBV19 | CASSTQGAGYGYTF
TRBJ1-4 | TRBV30 | CAWSVGPGTTNEKLFF
TRBJ1-5 | TRBV4-2 | CASSQDDGQLNQPQHF
TRBJ2-2 | TRBV21-1 | CASSKCPPTSGDTGELFF
TRBJ1-1 | TRBV5-1 | CAGSPRGLNTGAFF
TRBJ2-3 | TRBV5-1 | CASSLFGDTQYF
TRBJ2-7 | TRBV14 | CASSQVASSYEQYF
TRBJ2-7 | TRBV30 | CAWSVTEQYF
TRBJ1-1 | TRBV5-6 | CASHRTTPHSVFF
TRBJ1-1 | TRBV18 | CASSNTKNTEAFF
TRBJ2-3 | TRBV5-5 | CASSPGTGVSTDTQYF
TRBJ2-3 | TRBV4-3 | CASSPRTSGRRSADTQYF
TRBJ2-7 | TRBV28 | CASSVQVYEQYF
TRBJ2-2 | TRBV4-3 | CASSQDQASNTGELFF
TRBJ2-7 | TRBV4-3 | CASSPGQGSYEQYF
TRBJ2-3 | TRBV3-1 | CASSQVRLAGVPDTDTQYF
TRBJ2-5 | TRBV7-2 | CASSFFLTGGARGQEPRYF
TRBJ2-7 | TRBV11-2 | CASGATSGRAFDLEQYF
TRBJ2-1 | TRBV29-1 | CSVERTAVGEQFF
TRBJ1-4 | TRBV7-9 | CASSFGQALPTDEKLFF
TRBJ2-7 | TRBV20-1 | CSARDPETGQGPEQYF
TRBJ1-1 | TRBV4-3 | CASSQEIPNTEAFF
TRBJ2-7 | TRBV23-1 | CASSQPKPGQKNYEQYF
TRBJ2-1 | TRBV7-2 | CASRGTSRDKQFF